This T cell receptor (beta chain) was documented in a study of blood T cell repertoires in COVID-19. Study summary: T cells, B-cell-depleted T cells, or PBMCs provided the cDNA or gDNA that served as material.

Study processing details: How many nucleated cells were present was estimated from reference gene primer amplification. TCRdb's table, derived via immunoSEQ multiplex PCR, lists solely in-frame clones and lacks some. D and trimming were read from the DNA, whereas the V and J calls and clone size are those reported in that table. Here the sample spans 95,000 to 150,000 clones, roughly 79% being singletons. The CDR3 totals 15 residues. Trimming cost V 0 bases and J 8 bases; bases outside gene matches: 3. Germline V gene sequence: CDR1 LGHNA, CDR2 YSLEER. Turning to this clone: Distinct nucleotide sequences in the sample also encode this CDR3.

The clonotype originates from a human donor in a cohort sampled during active COVID-19. The V gene is TRBV4-3, the J gene TRBJ1-4, with 10 bases aligning to TRBD1. The sequenced sample was peripheral blood. Here the CDR3 DNA reads TGCGCCAGCAGCCAAGAGGGACAGGGGAACGAAAAACTGTTTTTT. This encodes CASSQEGQGNEKLFF.